Listed below are T cell receptor beta chains from one sample, sequenced in a study of shared clonotypes between healthy human individuals. Repertoires were generated with immunoSEQ multiplex PCR, while TCRdb's copy carries only in-frame clones and drops some. Of some 2,500,000 clones listed, about nine tenths are singletons. What was sequenced was naive CD4+ T cells from PBMCs. The receptor set was obtained from a man between 18 and 35 years old in good health. Some clones in this sample may be carry-over from other donors' samples. Both conserved end residues are part of each CDR3. A D gene is named only where the DNA matches it firmly. The listing skips clone size in some rows; elsewhere it reads once, few, many or a size class.

d_call: TRBD2
clone_size: NA
v_call: TRBV7-2
j_call: TRBJ2-3
cdr3_nt: TGTGCCAGCAGCTTATTGGGACTAGCGGGCCCAGATACGCAGTATTTT
cdr3_aa: CASSLLGLAGPDTQYF

d_call: NA
clone_size: few
v_call: TRBV5-1
j_call: TRBJ2-1
cdr3_nt: TGCGCCAGCTCCCCGGTGACGGGCCGGCGTCAGCAGTTCTTC
cdr3_aa: CASSPVTGRRQQFF

d_call: NA
clone_size: few
v_call: TRBV5-6
j_call: TRBJ2-7
cdr3_nt: TGTGCCAGCAGCTTGGACAGATACTACGAGCAGTACTTC
cdr3_aa: CASSLDRYYEQYF

d_call: TRBD1
clone_size: NA
v_call: TRBV18
j_call: TRBJ1-1
cdr3_nt: TGTGCCAGCTCACGGGACAGGGGGCTCGGGTACACTGAAGCTTTCTTT
cdr3_aa: CASSRDRGLGYTEAFF

d_call: NA
clone_size: NA
v_call: TRBV28
j_call: TRBJ1-1
cdr3_nt: TGTGCCAGCAGTTCCCCTGGAAACACTGAAGCTTTCTTT
cdr3_aa: CASSSPGNTEAFF

d_call: TRBD2
clone_size: NA
v_call: TRBV15
j_call: TRBJ2-1
cdr3_nt: TGTGCCACCAGCAGAGATCTCTCTAGCGGGAGCTCCTACAATGAGCAGTTCTTC
cdr3_aa: CATSRDLSSGSSYNEQFF

d_call: NA
clone_size: NA
v_call: TRBV29-1
j_call: TRBJ2-2
cdr3_nt: TGCAGCGTTGTCATTGGTGGAGGGAACACCGGGGAGCTGTTTTTT
cdr3_aa: CSVVIGGGNTGELFF

d_call: TRBD1
clone_size: NA
v_call: TRBV5-1
j_call: TRBJ2-5
cdr3_nt: TGCGCCAGCAGCTTGGTTGGACAGGGGGGCTCGGAGACCCAGTACTTC
cdr3_aa: CASSLVGQGGSETQYF

d_call: TRBD2
clone_size: NA
v_call: TRBV29-1
j_call: TRBJ2-2
cdr3_nt: TGCAGCGTTGTGCCTGGGGGGGTCACCGGGGAGCTGTTTTTT
cdr3_aa: CSVVPGGVTGELFF

d_call: NA
clone_size: few
v_call: TRBV12-5
j_call: TRBJ1-2
cdr3_nt: TGTGCTAGTGGACCGACAGCTAACTATGGCTACACCTTC
cdr3_aa: CASGPTANYGYTF

d_call: TRBD1
clone_size: few
v_call: TRBV6-1
j_call: TRBJ1-2
cdr3_nt: TGTGCCAGCAGGACCAGGGGGTATGGCTACACCTTC
cdr3_aa: CASRTRGYGYTF

d_call: TRBD2
clone_size: NA
v_call: TRBV5-1
j_call: TRBJ2-1
cdr3_nt: TGCGCCAGCAGCGCACTAGCGGGAGCAAATAATGAGCAGTTCTTC
cdr3_aa: CASSALAGANNEQFF

d_call: NA
clone_size: NA
v_call: TRBV10-1
j_call: TRBJ1-1
cdr3_nt: TGCGCCAGCAGTGAGATTGGCGGCCTTGAAGCTTTCTTT
cdr3_aa: CASSEIGGLEAFF

d_call: TRBD1
clone_size: NA
v_call: TRBV7-8
j_call: TRBJ2-1
cdr3_nt: TGTGCCAGCAGCCCCCCCCGGGACAGGGGTTACAATGAGCAGTTCTTC
cdr3_aa: CASSPPRDRGYNEQFF

d_call: NA
clone_size: NA
v_call: TRBV6-5
j_call: TRBJ1-5
cdr3_nt: TGTGCCAGCAGTTACGGTAAAGGCAATCAGCCCCAGCATTTT
cdr3_aa: CASSYGKGNQPQHF

d_call: TRBD1
clone_size: NA
v_call: TRBV5-1
j_call: TRBJ2-2
cdr3_nt: TGCGCCAGCATCTTCGGGACAGGAGCTGGCGGGGAGCTGTTTTTT
cdr3_aa: CASIFGTGAGGELFF

d_call: NA
clone_size: NA
v_call: TRBV5-4
j_call: TRBJ2-5
cdr3_nt: TGTGCCAGCAGCTTGGGGCGTAGGAGTTTCGAGGAGACCCAGTACTTC
cdr3_aa: CASSLGRRSFEETQYF

d_call: TRBD1
clone_size: NA
v_call: TRBV18
j_call: TRBJ1-5
cdr3_nt: TGTGCCAGCTCAGCGCAGGGACAGGGTAATCAGCCCCAGCATTTT
cdr3_aa: CASSAQGQGNQPQHF

d_call: TRBD1
clone_size: NA
v_call: TRBV9
j_call: TRBJ1-2
cdr3_nt: TGTGCCAGCAGCGAGGGCGCGGGACAGCTCTATGGCTACACCTTC
cdr3_aa: CASSEGAGQLYGYTF

d_call: TRBD1
clone_size: NA
v_call: TRBV25-1
j_call: TRBJ2-7
cdr3_nt: TGTGCCAGCAGTTCCAACAGGGGTAGGTACGAGCAGTACTTC
cdr3_aa: CASSSNRGRYEQYF

d_call: TRBD1
clone_size: NA
v_call: TRBV28
j_call: TRBJ2-3
cdr3_nt: TGTGCCAGCAGACCGGGACAGGGAGGCACAGATACGCAGTATTTT
cdr3_aa: CASRPGQGGTDTQYF

d_call: NA
clone_size: NA
v_call: TRBV20-1
j_call: TRBJ1-1
cdr3_nt: TGCAGTGCGTGGGGTAGGACTGAAGCTTTCTTT
cdr3_aa: CSAWGRTEAFF

d_call: NA
clone_size: NA
v_call: TRBV19
j_call: TRBJ2-7
cdr3_nt: TGTGCCAGTGGGGCTGACGAGCAGTACTTC
cdr3_aa: CASGADEQYF

d_call: NA
clone_size: NA
v_call: TRBV29-1
j_call: TRBJ2-1
cdr3_nt: TGCAGCGTGGGCGCAGTTATAAGCTCCTACAATGAGCAGTTCTTC
cdr3_aa: CSVGAVISSYNEQFF

d_call: NA
clone_size: NA
v_call: TRBV18
j_call: TRBJ2-5
cdr3_nt: TGTGCCAGCTCACCACGGGCCCAAGAGACCCAGTACTTC
cdr3_aa: CASSPRAQETQYF